One sample yielded the 20 T cell receptor beta chains listed below, sequenced in a study of T cells expressing NK-cell markers. Each CDR3 protein gets one entry in TCRdb, which reprocessed the 5' RACE reads and gives no DNA. The table lists about 110,000 distinct CDR3 sequences. The material sequenced was blood T cells: a sorted CD56 or NKG2C T cell subset, CD4+ or CD8+ T cells, or bulk PBMC T cells (not recorded which). These receptors were obtained from a woman between 18 and 70 years old in good health.

The chain couples TRBV5-6 to TRBJ2-2. CDR1 is SGHDT and CDR2 is YYEEEE in the germline V gene. The CDR3 spans 16 residues. The CDR3 sequence: CASSLATSLNTGELFF.

CDR3 loop: CASRGTDEYGYTF. The chain has TRBV19 and TRBJ1-2. This CDR3 contains 13 residues. CDR1 is LNHDA and CDR2 is SQIVND in the germline V gene (reference sequence).

V gene TRBV7-9 combines with J gene TRBJ2-2; without DNA, the TCRdb call of TRBD1 cannot be checked. This CDR3 comprises 14 residues. The germline gives CDR1 SEHNR, CDR2 FQNEAQ (reference sequence). CDR3 sequence reads: CASTPSGPKRELFF.

Here the CDR3 reads CSARDGDRTAQPQHF. The rearrangement joins TRBV20-1 to TRBJ1-5; the D call of TRBD1 rests on TCRdb alone, since no DNA is present to check it. This CDR3 has 15 residues. Germline V lookup: CDR1 DFQATT, CDR2 SNEGSKA (reference sequence).

This rearrangement joins TRBV10-3 to TRBJ1-1. The germline V gene encodes CDR1 ENHRY and CDR2 SYGVKD. CDR3 length: 13 residues. CDR3 protein: CAISDPRGTEAFF.

The chain employs TRBV7-3 and TRBJ2-1; TCRdb's assignment of TRBD1 cannot be checked, as there is no DNA. Per the germline V gene, CDR1 is SGHTA and CDR2 is FQGTGA. There are 13 residues in the CDR3. The CDR3 loop reads CASSFSGGHEQFF.

The chain carries TRBV11-1 and TRBJ2-1; the TCRdb D gene call, TRBD2, has no DNA to confirm it. The CDR3 is made up of 18 amino acids. Germline V gives CDR1 SGHAT, CDR2 FQDESV (reference sequence). CDR3 residues: CASSPDIGLAGDYNEQFF.

The chain has TRBV12-3 or TRBV12-4 and TRBJ1-6; TCRdb selects TRBD1, and the lack of DNA leaves this call unchecked. The CDR3 runs 11 residues. This chain's CDR3 is CASSWGLLLHF.

The rearrangement joins TRBV20-1 to TRBJ2-2; without DNA, the TCRdb call of TRBD1 cannot be checked. The CDR3 extends over 15 amino acids. Germline V gives CDR1 DFQATT, CDR2 SNEGSKA (reference sequence). The CDR3 reads CSATGQGLNTGELFF.

CDR3 loop: CASSLGVKNIQYF. V is TRBV12-3 or TRBV12-4 and J is TRBJ2-4. The CDR3 totals 13 residues.

This chain links TRBV15 with TRBJ2-2; TCRdb lists TRBD1, though no DNA is available to test this call. From germline, CDR1 is LNHNV and CDR2 YYDKDF (reference sequence). The CDR3 is 15 amino acids. The CDR3 protein is CATSRGTGVTGELFF.

This sequence joins TRBV7-3 and TRBJ2-3; TCRdb selects TRBD1, and the lack of DNA leaves this call unchecked. The CDR3 has 15 residues. Germline V lookup: CDR1 SGHTA, CDR2 FQGTGA. The CDR3 is CASSLVPTSTDTQYF.

J is TRBJ2-3 and V is TRBV13; TCRdb selects TRBD2, and the lack of DNA leaves this call unchecked. CDR1 and CDR2 from the germline V gene are PRHDT and FYEKMQ (reference sequence). The CDR3 spans 21 residues. CDR3 in amino acids: CASSSSSWASGALTGTDTQYF. Complete variable domain (other parts from reference TRBV13 and TRBJ2-3): AAGVIQSPRHLIKEKRETATLKCYPIPRHDTVYWYQQGPGQDPQFLISFYEKMQSDKGSIPDRFSAQQFSDYHSELNMSSLELGDSALYFCASSSSSWASGALTGTDTQYFGPGTRLTVL.

The CDR3 sequence: CSVESGDNSYNEQFF. This chain links TRBV29-1 with TRBJ2-1; the D call from TCRdb, TRBD1, cannot be confirmed without DNA. Germline assignment: CDR1 SQVTM and CDR2 ANQGSEA. The CDR3 is 15 amino acids.

The gene calls are TRBV10-3 and TRBJ2-7; lacking DNA, the TRBD2 call made by TCRdb goes unchecked. Germline assignment: CDR1 ENHRY and CDR2 SYGVKD. This CDR3 has 14 amino acids. The CDR3 region is CAINRPDSGSEQYF.

The V and J genes are TRBV19 and TRBJ2-4. CDR1 LNHDA and CDR2 SQIVND come from the germline V gene (reference sequence). The CDR3 length is 16 residues. The CDR3 sequence: CASSGVPSLAKNIQYF. Filled out from reference TRBV19 and TRBJ2-4, the complete variable domain reads DGGITQSPKYLFRKEGQNVTLSCEQNLNHDAMYWYRQDPGQGLRLIYYSQIVNDFQKGDIAEGYSVSREKKESFPLTVTSAQKNPTAFYLCASSGVPSLAKNIQYFGAGTRLSVL.

The rearrangement joins TRBV12-3 or TRBV12-4 to TRBJ1-1; TCRdb returns TRBD1, unconfirmable since there is no DNA. CDR3 length: 14 residues. CDR3 protein: CASTRGVDDTEAFF.

The V and J genes are TRBV12-3 or TRBV12-4 and TRBJ2-1; TCRdb's assignment of TRBD1 cannot be checked, as there is no DNA. This CDR3 comprises 15 residues. The CDR3 region is CASSSPLDRVDEQFF.

The chain couples TRBV6-2 or TRBV6-3 to TRBJ2-1. The length of the CDR3 is 15 residues. CDR1 is MNHEY, CDR2 SVGEGT, per germline. The chain's CDR3 is CASSWTPSSYNEQFF.

J is TRBJ2-3 and V is TRBV4-3. Germline V gene lookup returns CDR1 LGHNA and CDR2 YSLEER. The CDR3 is made up of 17 amino acids. The CDR3 loop reads CASSQDPTATSTDTQYF.